This passage covers 15 T cell receptor beta chains from one sample sequenced in a study of blood T cell repertoires in COVID-19. Only in-frame clones appear in the TCRdb table, and some are missing; sequencing was by immunoSEQ multiplex PCR. The repertoire holds 200,000 to 300,000 clones, with around 85% as singletons. The specimen sequenced was peripheral blood. Receptor source: a man at least 80 years old with acute or convalescent COVID-19.

This chain links TRBV28 with TRBJ1-1; 8 bases fit TRBD1. The CDR3 consists of 14 residues. Unmatched junction bases numbered 8, after V lost 5 bases and J lost 6 bases. CDR1 MDHEN and CDR2 SYDVKM come from the germline V gene. The CDR3 sequence: CASSVGQGVAEAFF. CDR3 sequence (DNA): TGTGCCAGCAGTGTCGGACAGGGAGTGGCTGAAGCTTTCTTT.

The J gene is TRBJ1-5, the V gene TRBV7-9, with D perhaps matching TRBD1 (6 bases). CDR1 SEHNR and CDR2 FQNEAQ come from the germline V gene (reference sequence). The CDR3 contains 12 residues. Trimming stripped 1 base from V and 16 bases from J, with 14 bases between. CDR3 in amino acids: CASSLGDTGIHF. DNA of the CDR3: TGTGCCAGCAGCTTAGGCGACACAGGGATACATTTT.

This chain uses TRBV6-5 with TRBJ1-1; D gene ambiguous. The V gene lost 7 bases and the J gene lost 0 bases, with 9 bases spanning the gap. This CDR3 is built from 13 residues. CDR1 MNHEY and CDR2 SVGAGI come from the germline V gene. The CDR3 region is CASTPRLNTEAFF. The CDR3 region has the DNA TGTGCCAGCACCCCGAGGTTGAACACTGAAGCTTTCTTT.

The chain employs TRBV3-1 (or the pseudogene TRBV3-2) and TRBJ2-3; weak D call: TRBD2 (5 bases). Per germline, CDR1 LGHDT and CDR2 YNNKEL (reference sequence). This CDR3 is 15 amino acids long. Between the trimmed V and J ends, which lost 3 bases and 6 bases, there was a span of 16 bases. CDR3: CASSHIEGGSDTQYF. DNA of the CDR3: TGTGCCAGCAGCCATATTGAGGGTGGGTCTGATACGCAGTATTTT.

The chain is built from TRBV25-1 and TRBJ1-5; TRBD1 aligns across 8 bases. Germline V CDR1 and CDR2: MGHDK, SYGVNS. This CDR3 has 14 residues. Germline trimming cut 1 base from V and 11 bases from J; bases unmatched to any gene: 7. The CDR3 bases are TGTGCCAGCAGTGAATTAGGACAGGGCAGGGCCCAGCATTTT. Translating it yields CASSELGQGRAQHF.

This rearrangement joins TRBV11-2 to TRBJ2-5; TRBD1 matches at 7 bases. V was pared by 0 bases and J by 5 bases, with 6 bases of the junction left unmatched. Germline V gene sequence: CDR1 SGHAT, CDR2 FQNNGV. The CDR3 totals 15 residues. CDR3 in amino acids: CASSLDLTGRETQYF. The CDR3 nucleotides read TGTGCCAGCAGCTTAGATCTGACAGGGCGGGAGACCCAGTACTTC. Using reference TRBV11-2 and TRBJ2-5 for the parts outside the CDR3, the full variable domain is EAGVAQSPRYKIIEKRQSVAFWCNPISGHATLYWYQQILGQGPKLLIQFQNNGVVDDSQLPKDRFSAERLKGVDSTLKIQPAKLEDSAVYLCASSLDLTGRETQYFGPGTRLLVL.

The chain has TRBV6-6 and TRBJ1-1; 9 bases match TRBD1. Losses at the gene ends were 6 bases for V and 0 bases for J; bases not matched to a gene: 5. This CDR3 region has 15 residues. The germline gives CDR1 MNHNY, CDR2 SVGAGI (reference sequence). The CDR3 loop reads CASRLQGAVNTEAFF. CDR3 in DNA: TGTGCCAGCAGATTACAGGGGGCGGTGAACACTGAAGCTTTCTTT.

This chain links TRBV27 with TRBJ2-7, with TRBD1 matching over 7 bases. V lost 2 bases, J lost 2 bases, and 3 bases stayed unmatched. Germline values: CDR1 MNHEY, CDR2 SMNVEV (reference sequence). This CDR3 has 14 residues. The CDR3 coding sequence is TGTGCCAGCAGTTTAATTGGGACAGCCTACGAGCAGTACTTC. As protein: CASSLIGTAYEQYF.

The V call is TRBV27, the J call TRBJ2-1; 8 bases fit TRBD2. V lost 1 base and J lost 9; bases outside the gene matches: 11. CDR1 MNHEY and CDR2 SMNVEV come from the germline V gene (reference sequence). CDR3 length: 16 amino acids. The CDR3, as DNA: TGTGCCAGCAGTTTATTCAGCGGGGGCCGAGGGAGTGAGCAGTTCTTC. This gives the protein CASSLFSGGRGSEQFF.

The chain has TRBV11-2 and TRBJ1-4; D remains unclear. The V and J ends lost 4 bases and 4 bases respectively, with 13 bases between them. The CDR3 extends over 15 amino acids. Germline V CDR1 and CDR2: SGHAT, FQNNGV. The CDR3 nucleotides read TGTGCCAGCAGCTGGGCGCACGGCAGTAATGAAAAACTGTTTTTT. It encodes CASSWAHGSNEKLFF.

A remark on this clone: Other DNA sequences in this specimen translate into the identical CDR3. The chain recombines TRBV27 with TRBJ1-6, with 7 nucleotides matching TRBD1. The CDR3 is 14 amino acids. V trimming: 6 bases; J trimming: 6 bases; junction bases outside the gene matches: 5. CDR1 MNHEY and CDR2 SMNVEV come from the germline V gene (reference sequence). The CDR3 loop is CASSLDRVNSPLHF. The CDR3 DNA follows: TGTGCCAGCAGCCTAGACAGGGTTAATTCACCCCTCCACTTT.

CDR3 in DNA: TGCGCCAGCAGCCCATACTTTTCCGGGACAGGGACTGAAAAACTGTTTTTT. Protein sequence: CASSPYFSGTGTEKLFF. The chain combines TRBV5-1 with TRBJ1-4, with 9 bases aligning to TRBD1. The CDR3 spans 17 residues. Germline loops: CDR1 SGHRS, CDR2 YFSETQ. The V segment lost 4 bases and the J segment 7 bases; nucleotides outside the gene matches: 14.

V usage is TRBV6-5 and J usage is TRBJ1-5; D remains ambiguous. V was clipped by 10 bases and J by 0 bases, with 13 bases between them. The length of the CDR3 is 14 residues. Germline V gene data show CDR1 as MNHEY and CDR2 as SVGAGI. CDR3 residues: CATAAANSNQPQHF. The CDR3 bases are TGTGCCACCGCGGCAGCAAATAGCAATCAGCCCCAGCATTTT.

The chain employs TRBV18 and TRBJ1-2; D is unresolved. The CDR3 extends over 11 amino acids. Germline V gene sequence: CDR1 KGHSH, CDR2 LQKENI. The V gene lost 2 bases and the J gene lost 8 bases, with 6 bases spanning the gap. The CDR3 here is CASSPGRGYTF. DNA for the CDR3: TGTGCCAGCTCACCAGGCCGCGGCTACACCTTC.

V usage is TRBV11-2 and J usage is TRBJ2-7; D may be TRBD2 (5 bases). Germline CDR1 SGHAT, CDR2 FQNNGV. Deletions cut 0 bases from V and 8 bases from J, with 17 bases between. This CDR3 region has 15 residues. CDR3 nucleotides: TGTGCCAGCAGCTTAGACCATGACCCCTGGGAGAAGCAGTACTTC. This encodes CASSLDHDPWEKQYF.